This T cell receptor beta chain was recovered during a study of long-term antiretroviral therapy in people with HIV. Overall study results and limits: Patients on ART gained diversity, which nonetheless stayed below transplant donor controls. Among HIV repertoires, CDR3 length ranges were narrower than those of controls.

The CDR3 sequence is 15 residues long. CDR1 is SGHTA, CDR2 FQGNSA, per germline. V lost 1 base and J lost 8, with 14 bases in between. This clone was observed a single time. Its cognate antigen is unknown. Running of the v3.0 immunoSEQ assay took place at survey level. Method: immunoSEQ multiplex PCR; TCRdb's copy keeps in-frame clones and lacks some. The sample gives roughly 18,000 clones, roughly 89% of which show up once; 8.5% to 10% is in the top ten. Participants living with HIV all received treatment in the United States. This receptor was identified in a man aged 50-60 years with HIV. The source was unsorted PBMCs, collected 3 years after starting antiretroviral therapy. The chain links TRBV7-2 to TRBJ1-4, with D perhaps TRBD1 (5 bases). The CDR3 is CASSLDQGLGEKLFF. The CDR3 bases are TGTGCCAGCAGCTTAGACCAGGGTTTGGGGGAAAAACTGTTTTTT.